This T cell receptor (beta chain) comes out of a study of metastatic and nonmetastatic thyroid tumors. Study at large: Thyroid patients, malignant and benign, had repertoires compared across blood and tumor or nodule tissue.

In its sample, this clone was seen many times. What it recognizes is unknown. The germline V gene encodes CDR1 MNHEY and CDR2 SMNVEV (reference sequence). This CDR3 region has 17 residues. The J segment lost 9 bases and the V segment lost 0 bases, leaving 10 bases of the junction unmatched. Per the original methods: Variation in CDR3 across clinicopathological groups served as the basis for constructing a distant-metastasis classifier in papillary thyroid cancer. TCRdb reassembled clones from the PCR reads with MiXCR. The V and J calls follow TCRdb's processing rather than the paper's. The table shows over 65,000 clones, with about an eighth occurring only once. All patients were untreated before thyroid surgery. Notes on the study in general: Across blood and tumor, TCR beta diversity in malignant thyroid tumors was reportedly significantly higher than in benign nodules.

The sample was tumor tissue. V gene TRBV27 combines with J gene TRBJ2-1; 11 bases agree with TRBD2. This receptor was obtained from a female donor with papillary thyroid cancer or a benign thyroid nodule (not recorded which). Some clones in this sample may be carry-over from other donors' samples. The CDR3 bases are TGTGCCAGCAGTTTATCGGACCGAGGGACTAGCGGTCCTGAGCAGTTCTTC. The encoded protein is CASSLSDRGTSGPEQFF.